The 4 T cell receptor beta chains below were found in one sample sequenced in a study of regulatory T cells in long-lasting Graves disease. Building the TCR beta libraries relied on iRepertoire HTBI primers, and CDR3 regions underwent Arm-PCR. TCRdb reprocessed the multiplex PCR reads via MiXCR and lists one record per CDR3 protein. The table lists hundreds of thousands of distinct CDR3 sequences, more than 15% of them singletons. Time point here: newly diagnosed GD, antithyroid drugs for less than 3 months. TCR sequences were obtained from RNA taken from PBMCs. These records were also assigned to another study, of T cells in Graves' hyperthyroidism and ophthalmopathy.

The sequenced sample was peripheral blood mononuclear cells (PBMCs), obtained at new diagnosis, from a patient treated with antithyroid drugs. These receptors were obtained from a woman aged 35-60 years with Graves disease.

This clonotype is a singleton in its sample. The chain uses TRBV4-1 and TRBJ2-2; 11 bases are shared with TRBD2. J gave up 5 bases and V 0 bases, and 11 bases lay outside the gene matches. Germline loops: CDR1 MGHRA, CDR2 YSYEKL. The CDR3 spans 19 residues. The DNA of the CDR3 is TGCGCCAGCAGCCAAGATGCGGTAGCGGGGGGGCGTTCAACCGGGGAGCTGTTTTTT. Its translation is CASSQDAVAGGRSTGELFF.

V gene TRBV7-9 combines with J gene TRBJ2-3; D is ambiguous. Germline V gene lookup returns CDR1 SEHNR and CDR2 FQNEAQ (reference sequence). The CDR3 is 15 residues long. V shed 1 base and J shed 5 bases, with 13 bases lying between them. The CDR3 is CASSLESGFRDTQYF. CDR3 nucleotides: TGTGCCAGCAGCTTAGAATCCGGTTTTAGAGATACGCAGTATTTT. Filled out from reference TRBV7-9 and TRBJ2-3, the complete variable domain reads DTGVSQNPRHKITKRGQNVTFRCDPISEHNRLYWYRQTLGQGPEFLTYFQNEAQLEKSRLLSDRFSAERPKGSFSTLEIQRTEQGDSAMYLCASSLESGFRDTQYFGPGTRLTVL.

The rearrangement joins TRBV4-1 to TRBJ2-7; D gene unclear. Trimming removed 0 bases at V and 5 bases at J, with 11 bases between. This CDR3 contains 14 residues. Germline V lookup: CDR1 MGHRA, CDR2 YSYEKL. The CDR3 is CASSQEGPEHEQYF. Here the CDR3 DNA reads TGCGCCAGCAGCCAAGAAGGGCCAGAACACGAGCAGTACTTC.

In its sample, this clonotype was seen many times. The chain recombines TRBV10-1 with TRBJ1-6, with D tentatively TRBD1 (5 bases). This CDR3 has 15 residues. Germline V lookup: CDR1 WNHNN, CDR2 SYGVQD (reference sequence). Between the trimmed V and J ends, which lost 2 bases and 8 bases, there was a span of 13 bases. The CDR3 reads CASSEGGRRDSPLHF. CDR3 nucleotides: TGCGCCAGCAGTGAGGGGGGACGGAGGGATTCACCCCTCCACTTT.